These 26 T cell receptor beta chains were sequenced from one sample in a study of T cells in Graves' hyperthyroidism and ophthalmopathy. RNA transcripts were the template for amplifying TCR beta CDR3 regions. The TCR CDR3 was amplified in a first-round RT-PCR using the HTBI primer set. From the multiplex PCR reads, TCRdb called clonotypes with MiXCR, one entry per CDR3 protein. The sample shows some 770,000 distinct CDR3 sequences, about 17% of them seen only once. Sample: blood. The origin of the receptors is a man between 18 and 29 years old with Graves' hyperthyroidism.

The gene calls are TRBV4-2 and TRBJ2-7, with TRBD2 matching 8 bases. The CDR3 runs to 15 residues. The V and J ends lost 0 bases and 6 bases, in that order; junction bases with no gene match: 7. Germline V gives CDR1 LGHNA, CDR2 YNFKEQ. The CDR3: CASSQDHGRAREQYF. As DNA, the CDR3 is TGTGCCAGCAGCCAAGATCACGGGAGGGCTCGCGAGCAGTACTTC.

This clonotype was seen at least ten times. The chain uses TRBV20-1 and TRBJ2-7, with D possibly TRBD2 on 6 matching bases. The CDR3 runs 14 residues. CDR1 DFQATT and CDR2 SNEGSKA come from the germline V gene (reference sequence). V was pared by 0 bases and J by 4 bases, with 13 bases between. The CDR3 reads CSARDKGLQYEQYF. The DNA of the CDR3 is TGCAGTGCTAGAGATAAGGGACTCCAGTACGAGCAGTACTTC.

The chain links TRBV20-1 to TRBJ2-7, with D possibly being TRBD1 (5 bases). The V gene's germline CDR1 is DFQATT and CDR2 SNEGSKA (reference sequence). CDR3 size: 15 residues. The germline V and J ends were trimmed by 4 bases and 6 bases, with 22 bases remaining between them. The CDR3, as DNA: TGCAGTGCTAAAGAAGGCAGGGCTAGTTCTCGCGAGCAGTACTTC. Its translation: CSAKEGRASSREQYF.

This clonotype was detected a few times. V is TRBV19 and J is TRBJ2-1, with 12 bases identical to TRBD2. Germline assignment: CDR1 LNHDA and CDR2 SQIVND (reference sequence). This CDR3 spans 17 amino acids. V shed 3 bases, J shed 9 bases, and the junction held 12 bases outside the gene matches. The CDR3 DNA is TGTGCCAGTAGTATCCCCTTCCTAGCGGGAGGGCCGGGTGAGCAGTTCTTC. Amino acids: CASSIPFLAGGPGEQFF.

This clonotype occurred a few times. A much larger clone sits a single nucleotide away, making a read error possible. Without the conserved terminal phenylalanine or tryptophan, this CDR3 likely stems from a read error. V and J are TRBV28 and TRBJ2-7; 7 bases line up with TRBD1. This CDR3 comprises 15 residues. Germline loops: CDR1 MDHEN, CDR2 SYDVKM. V was pared by 5 bases and J by 2 bases, with 9 bases of the junction left unmatched. Written as DNA, the CDR3 is TGTGCCAGCAGTCCCAACAGGGGCGTCACCTACGAGCAGTACCTC. Translation: CASSPNRGVTYEQYL.

This clonotype came up many times. CDR3 residues: CASSTEPRNTEAFF. CDR3 nucleotide sequence: TGTGCCAGCAGTACCGAACCTAGGAACACTGAAGCTTTCTTT. V and J are TRBV12-3 or TRBV12-4 and TRBJ1-1; no reliable D call. Trimming cost V 5 bases and J 1 base, with 11 bases left between them. This CDR3 contains 14 residues.

This clonotype was seen a few times. It may be a read error: a sequence one base away is much more abundant. V is TRBV11-3 and J is TRBJ1-1; 9 bases are shared with TRBD1. Germline trimming cut 5 bases from V and 3 bases from J; bases unmatched to any gene: 4. Germline V gene lookup returns CDR1 SGHNT and CDR2 YENEEA. The CDR3 runs 14 residues. CDR3 region: CASSGGQGYTEAFF. CDR3 DNA: TGTGCCAGCAGCGGCGGACAGGGGTACACTGAAGCTTTCTTT.

This chain links TRBV12-3 or TRBV12-4 with TRBJ2-7, with TRBD2 identical over 10 bases. The CDR3 covers 14 residues. Trimming cost V 7 bases and J 7 bases; bases outside gene matches: 10. The CDR3 here is CASTDSGRRREQYF. The CDR3 nucleotides are TGTGCCAGCACCGATAGCGGGAGGAGGAGGGAGCAGTACTTC.

This clonotype was seen only a few times. The chain is built from TRBV27 and TRBJ2-4, with D maybe TRBD2 (6 bases). With 6 bases removed from V and 6 bases from J, the gap between germline ends came to 15 bases. The CDR3 length is 14 residues. Germline values: CDR1 MNHEY, CDR2 SMNVEV (reference sequence). CDR3 in DNA: TGTGCCAGCAGCCGAGGGACTGGGGGAAACATTCAGTACTTC. This codes for CASSRGTGGNIQYF.

This clonotype was seen many times. This chain uses TRBV12-3 or TRBV12-4 with TRBJ1-6; D remains ambiguous. V dropped 6 bases and J dropped 6 bases, with 9 bases sitting between them. This CDR3 is 13 amino acids long. CDR3 bases: TGTGCCAGCAGGAAGCAGGTTAATTCACCCCTCCACTTT. It is translated as CASRKQVNSPLHF.

In this sample, this clonotype turned up once. V gene TRBV27 combines with J gene TRBJ2-7, with 7 bases fitting TRBD2. This CDR3 has 13 amino acids. Looked up from germline, CDR1 is MNHEY and CDR2 is SMNVEV (reference sequence). Trimming removed 6 bases from V and 3 bases from J; junction bases left unmatched: 5. In DNA form, the CDR3 reads TGTGCCAGCAGACGTGGGGGGGGCTACGAGCAGTACTTC. This encodes CASRRGGGYEQYF.

This clonotype was recorded at least ten times. The chain uses TRBV30 and TRBJ2-5, with D possibly being TRBD2 (5 bases). The V end lost 4 bases, the J end lost 5 bases, and 17 bases lay between the germline ends. CDR1 is GTSNPN, CDR2 SVGIG, per germline (reference sequence). This CDR3 is 14 amino acids long. In DNA form, the CDR3 reads TGTGCCTGGACCTCGGTAGGTCCGGGGGAGACCCAGTACTTC. Residues: CAWTSVGPGETQYF.

In this sample, this clonotype turned up many times. The rearrangement joins TRBV11-2 to TRBJ2-5; D is uncertain. CDR1 is SGHAT, CDR2 FQNNGV, per germline. The ends were cut back, 8 bases at V and 7 bases at J, with 17 bases in the middle. The CDR3 spans 13 residues. The CDR3 reads CASGEVGIWTQYF. Here the CDR3 DNA reads TGTGCCAGCGGGGAAGTGGGTATTTGGACCCAGTACTTC.

This clonotype appeared many times. J is TRBJ1-2 and V is TRBV27, with TRBD1 matching over 7 bases. This CDR3 comprises 15 residues. CDR1 is MNHEY and CDR2 is SMNVEV in the germline V gene (reference sequence). With 5 bases clipped from V and 0 bases from J, the junction kept 6 bases outside the gene matches. The chain's CDR3 is CASSETGLPNYGYTF. CDR3 bases: TGTGCCAGCAGTGAGACAGGGCTCCCTAACTATGGCTACACCTTC.

Many counts were recorded for this clonotype. The gene calls are TRBV2 and TRBJ1-1, with D hard to call. Germline V gene lookup returns CDR1 SNHLY and CDR2 FYNNEI. The CDR3 has 13 amino acids. V lost 6 bases and J 4 bases, leaving 12 bases between the germline ends. CDR3 protein: CASRVLDGTEAFF. The CDR3 DNA follows: TGTGCCAGCAGGGTCCTGGACGGCACTGAAGCTTTCTTT.

The rearrangement uses TRBV4-1 and TRBJ2-7; 9 bases are a match to TRBD2. V dropped 1 base and J dropped 3; count of bases not matched to a gene: 4. The CDR3 is made up of 15 amino acids. Germline CDR1 reads MGHRA; CDR2 reads YSYEKL. The DNA for the CDR3 is TGCGCCAGCAGCCAAGCGGCTAGCGGGAACTACGAGCAGTACTTC. This sequence encodes CASSQAASGNYEQYF.

Of note for this clonotype: At one end, the junction sequence differs from germline, possibly due to a read error. The genes are TRBV2 and TRBJ1-4; no definite D call. CDR1 and CDR2 from the germline V gene are SNHLY and FYNNEI. The CDR3 spans 15 residues. The CDR3 spells CASSEALGVNEELFF. The CDR3 bases are TGTGCCAGCAGTGAAGCGCTCGGAGTAAATGAAGAACTGTTTTTT.

The CDR3, as DNA: TGTGCCAGTAGTGTCCGGACGGAGCCAAACTATGGCTACACCTTC. Amino acid sequence: CASSVRTEPNYGYTF. The rearrangement joins TRBV19 to TRBJ1-2, with D uncertain. Germline CDR1 and CDR2: LNHDA and SQIVND (reference sequence). The CDR3 loop spans 15 amino acids. The V end lost 5 bases, the J end lost 2 bases, and 15 bases lay between the germline ends.

The chain carries TRBV3-1 and TRBJ2-1, with 7 bases lining up with TRBD2. The CDR3 is made up of 13 amino acids. V dropped 5 bases and J dropped 3; count of bases not matched to a gene: 1. The germline V gene encodes CDR1 LGHDT and CDR2 YNNKEL (reference sequence). The CDR3 region has the DNA TGTGCCAGCAGCGGGACTATCTACAATGAGCAGTTCTTC. Its translation: CASSGTIYNEQFF.

In regard to this clonotype: Its ends do not fully match the called genes, so a read error is possible. J is TRBJ2-2 and V is TRBV6-1, with TRBD1 matching 7 bases. CDR3 size: 12 residues. In germline, CDR1 is MNHNS, CDR2 SASEGT. The CDR3: CASGNPTGELFF. The CDR3 DNA follows: TGTGCCAGCGGGAACCCTACAGGGGAACTGTTTTTT.

This clonotype was detected a few times. V and J are TRBV7-9 and TRBJ2-1; 7 positions match TRBD2. The CDR3 runs 12 residues. Looked up from germline, CDR1 is SEHNR and CDR2 is FQNEAQ (reference sequence). Losses at the gene ends were 2 bases for V and 8 bases for J; bases not matched to a gene: 0. The CDR3 region has the DNA TGTGCCAGCAGCTTACTAGCGGATGAGCAGTTCTTC. Translation: CASSLLADEQFF.

This clonotype was picked up many times. The V and J genes are TRBV30 and TRBJ1-5; possible D gene TRBD1, 5 bases. V was pared by 1 base and J by 7 bases, with 14 bases between. The CDR3 is 14 amino acids. Germline CDR1 and CDR2: GTSNPN and SVGIG (reference sequence). CDR3 sequence: CAWSDQGREQPQHF. The CDR3 DNA sequence: TGTGCCTGGAGTGACCAGGGACGTGAGCAGCCCCAGCATTTT. Drawing the rest from reference TRBV30 and TRBJ1-5, the complete variable domain is SQTIHQWPATLVQPVGSPLSLECTVEGTSNPNLYWYRQAAGRGLQLLFYSVGIGQISSEVPQNLSASRPQDRQFILSSKKLLLSDSGFYLCAWSDQGREQPQHFGDGTRLSIL.

This clonotype occurred many times. CDR3 sequence reads: CAISESTLGGNIQYF. CDR3 DNA: TGTGCCATCAGTGAGTCCACTCTAGGGGGAAACATTCAGTACTTC. V usage is TRBV10-3 and J usage is TRBJ2-4; perhaps TRBD1 as D (6 bases). V was pared by 0 bases and J by 6 bases, with 12 bases between. The germline gives CDR1 ENHRY, CDR2 SYGVKD. CDR3 length: 15 residues.

There are many counts of this clonotype. The gene calls are TRBV28 and TRBJ2-1, with D perhaps matching TRBD1 (5 bases). This CDR3 contains 12 residues. Per germline, CDR1 MDHEN and CDR2 SYDVKM. V was clipped by 3 bases and J by 9 bases, with 9 bases between them. DNA of the CDR3: TGTGCCAGCAGTTTCCAGGGAATTGAGCAGTTCTTC. Translating it yields CASSFQGIEQFF.

Ten or more counts support this clonotype. The V gene is TRBV27, the J gene TRBJ1-6; D unclear. This CDR3 has 15 amino acids. The ends were cut back, 5 bases at V and 7 bases at J, with 15 bases in the middle. CDR1 is MNHEY and CDR2 is SMNVEV in the germline V gene (reference sequence). The CDR3 loop reads CASSPLGISNSPLHF. DNA of the CDR3: TGTGCCAGCAGTCCCCTCGGGATTTCGAATTCACCCCTCCACTTT.

This rearrangement joins TRBV9 to TRBJ2-1; 10 positions agree with TRBD1. V gave up 0 bases and J gave up 4 bases; unmatched junction bases: 4. The CDR3 contains 16 residues. CDR1 and CDR2 (germline): SGDLS, YYNGEE. The CDR3 loop is CASSVGGTGAYNEQFF. CDR3 sequence (DNA): TGTGCCAGCAGCGTAGGCGGGACAGGGGCATACAATGAGCAGTTCTTC.